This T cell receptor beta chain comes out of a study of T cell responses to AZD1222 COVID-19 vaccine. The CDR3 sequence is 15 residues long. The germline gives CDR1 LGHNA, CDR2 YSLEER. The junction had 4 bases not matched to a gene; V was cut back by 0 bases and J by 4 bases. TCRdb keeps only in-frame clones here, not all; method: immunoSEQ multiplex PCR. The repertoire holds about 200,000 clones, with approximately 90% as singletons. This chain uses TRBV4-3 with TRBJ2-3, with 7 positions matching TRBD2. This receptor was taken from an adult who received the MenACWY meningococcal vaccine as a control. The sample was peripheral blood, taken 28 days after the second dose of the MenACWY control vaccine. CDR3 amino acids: CASSQDRGGADTQYF. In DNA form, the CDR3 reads TGCGCCAGCAGCCAAGATAGGGGAGGGGCAGATACGCAGTATTTT.